What follows are 21 T cell receptor beta chains derived from one specimen sequenced in a study of T cell repertoires in cytomegalovirus infection (dated by TCRdb to the late 2010s). The sequencing machine was an Illumina HiSeq 1500. The public reads were run again by TCRdb, first through fastp at Q25 and then through MiXCR, and only productive beta chains were kept. Entries are consolidated by CDR3 protein sequence, retaining the most common genes and DNA. For this sample the table gives 50,000 to 55,000 distinct CDR3 sequences, of which over 15% were detected only once. About 25% of the sample comes from the top ten. The sample's treatment or condition label is to be understood as: in vitro stimulation with specific CMV peptide epitopes to enrich CMV-specific T cells. The antigens these receptors bind are not known. The specimen comprised CD8+ T cells from cultured PBMCs, sampled from culture after CMV antigen stimulation. All receptors come from a human donor in good health (CMV status not recorded). Some clones in this sample may be carry-over from other donors' samples.

In its sample, this clonotype was seen a few times. The chain uses TRBV7-6 and TRBJ2-1, with 10 bases that match TRBD2. The germline gives CDR1 SGHVS, CDR2 FNYEAQ. This CDR3 is 16 amino acids long. V trimming: 2 bases; J trimming: 2 bases; junction bases outside the gene matches: 3. DNA for the CDR3: TGTGCCAGCAGCTTAATCCTAGCGGGGGCCTACAATGAGCAGTTCTTC. Translation: CASSLILAGAYNEQFF.

The chain combines TRBV4-1 with TRBJ1-1; no firm D call. The CDR3 is 16 amino acids. Germline CDR1 reads MGHRA; CDR2 reads YSYEKL. Trimming removed 1 base at V and 0 bases at J, with 12 bases between. The CDR3 DNA reads TGCGCCAGCAGCCAAGCCCCAGACACTTTGAACACTGAAGCTTTCTTT. Translation gives CASSQAPDTLNTEAFF.

The chain links TRBV12-3 or TRBV12-4 to TRBJ1-1; the D gene is possibly TRBD1 (5 bases). Deletions cut 0 bases from V and 4 bases from J, with 9 bases between. The CDR3 runs 14 residues. The CDR3: CASSLAQGITEAFF. The CDR3 nucleotides read TGTGCCAGCAGTTTAGCCCAGGGTATCACTGAAGCTTTCTTT.

In its sample, this clonotype was seen a few times. The chain carries TRBV7-8 and TRBJ2-7; no clear D gene. From germline, CDR1 is SGHVS and CDR2 FQNEAQ. Trimming took off 1 base at V and 3 bases at J, with 10 bases between the two ends. The CDR3 consists of 14 residues. The CDR3 protein is CASSLGLNLYEQYF. The CDR3 DNA reads as TGTGCCAGCAGCTTAGGTCTGAACCTCTACGAGCAGTACTTC. Variable domain in full (rest from reference TRBV7-8 and TRBJ2-7): GAGVSQSPRYKVAKRGQDVALRCDPISGHVSLFWYQQALGQGPEFLTYFQNEAQLDKSGLPSDRFFAERPEGSVSTLKIQRTQQEDSAVYLCASSLGLNLYEQYFGPGTRLTVT.

This clonotype counts as medium-sized. The chain links TRBV12-3 or TRBV12-4 to TRBJ1-2, with a weak D call TRBD1 (5 bases). The germline V and J ends were trimmed by 5 bases and 8 bases, with 21 bases remaining between them. The CDR3 length is 15 residues. CDR3 region: CASSLGTGQGNGYTF. The CDR3 nucleotides read TGTGCCAGCAGTCTGGGGACGGGCCAGGGCAACGGCTACACCTTC.

This clonotype was seen a few times. This sequence joins TRBV4-3 and TRBJ2-7; the D gene is possibly TRBD1 (6 bases). In germline, CDR1 is LGHNA, CDR2 YSLEER. Trimming left V 1 base short and J 0 bases short, with 10 bases between. The CDR3 covers 15 residues. Here the CDR3 DNA reads TGCGCCAGCAGCCAAGCCAGGGGACCCTCCTACGAGCAGTACTTC. Its protein product is CASSQARGPSYEQYF.

This clonotype was observed many times. V gene TRBV7-2 combines with J gene TRBJ2-7; D is undetermined. The CDR3 covers 13 residues. V was trimmed by 2 bases and J by 0 bases, leaving 5 bases between them. Germline V lookup: CDR1 SGHTA, CDR2 FQGNSA. In DNA, the CDR3 is TGTGCCAGCAGCTTAAGTAGCTCCTACGAGCAGTACTTC. Translated, it gives CASSLSSSYEQYF.

This clonotype appeared a few times. The genes are TRBV28 and TRBJ2-1; 8 positions match TRBD2. Germline CDR1 reads MDHEN; CDR2 reads SYDVKM. This CDR3 is built from 14 residues. Trimming took 8 bases from V and 0 from J; bases not matched to a gene: 3. This CDR3 reads CASSLAASYNEQFF. CDR3 coding DNA: TGTGCCAGCTCACTAGCGGCCTCCTACAATGAGCAGTTCTTC.

The sample holds one count of this clonotype. V and J are TRBV11-2 and TRBJ1-2; a possible D gene is TRBD1 (5 bases). The CDR3 runs to 13 residues. Germline V gene lookup returns CDR1 SGHAT and CDR2 FQNNGV. Trimming removed 5 bases from V and 7 bases from J, with 14 bases in between. CDR3 bases: TGTGCCAGCAGCCAACTAGTTCAGGGTGGCTACACCTTC. This gives the protein CASSQLVQGGYTF.

This clonotype was seen more than once but under ten times. CDR3 sequence: CASRDLGIQETQYF. CDR3 DNA sequence: TGTGCCAGTAGAGATCTAGGCATCCAAGAGACCCAGTACTTC. The chain uses TRBV19 and TRBJ2-5; D unclear. Trimming took off 6 bases at V and 1 base at J, with 12 bases between the two ends. The CDR3 runs 14 residues. The germline V gene has CDR1 LNHDA and CDR2 SQIVND (reference sequence).

The chain couples TRBV4-1 to TRBJ2-7; a weak D match, TRBD1 (5 bases). Germline CDR1 reads MGHRA; CDR2 reads YSYEKL. The CDR3 totals 16 residues. V was shortened by 0 bases and J by 3 bases, with 15 bases between the two germline ends. CDR3 in amino acids: CASSQDLELQGYEQYF. In DNA form, the CDR3 reads TGCGCCAGCAGCCAAGATTTGGAACTTCAGGGCTACGAGCAGTACTTC.

The sample holds a few counts of this clonotype. The chain links TRBV12-3 or TRBV12-4 to TRBJ2-6; D gene uncertain. The CDR3 contains 15 residues. Trimming took 8 bases from V and 4 from J, leaving 15 bases between them. CDR3 amino acids: CASDERSQGANVLTF. The DNA for the CDR3 is TGTGCCAGCGATGAGAGGTCCCAAGGGGCCAACGTCCTGACTTTC.

This clonotype was found a few times. The rearrangement joins TRBV19 to TRBJ2-7; tentative D call: TRBD1 (5 bases). The CDR3 runs 17 residues. The V and J ends lost 5 bases and 0 bases respectively, with 20 bases between them. Germline CDR1 reads LNHDA; CDR2 reads SQIVND (reference sequence). This CDR3 is CASSLLGLRSSSYEQYF. The CDR3, as DNA: TGTGCCAGTAGTCTCCTGGGGCTGCGGAGTAGCTCCTACGAGCAGTACTTC. Based on the CDR3 plus reference TRBV19 and TRBJ2-7, the full variable domain is DGGITQSPKYLFRKEGQNVTLSCEQNLNHDAMYWYRQDPGQGLRLIYYSQIVNDFQKGDIAEGYSVSREKKESFPLTVTSAQKNPTAFYLCASSLLGLRSSSYEQYFGPGTRLTVT.

This clonotype was detected once. The V gene is TRBV3-1, the J gene TRBJ2-7; perhaps TRBD1 as D (6 bases). This CDR3 contains 13 residues. In germline, CDR1 is LGHDT, CDR2 YNNKEL (reference sequence). V lost 4 bases to trimming and J lost 3 bases, with 10 bases between them. Here the CDR3 DNA reads TGTGCCAGCAGCCGGTGGGGGCTCTACGAGCAGTACTTC. Translation gives CASSRWGLYEQYF.

This clonotype is deemed medium-sized. The chain links TRBV7-8 to TRBJ2-7, with D unresolved. Trimming removed 1 base at V and 8 bases at J, with 9 bases between. Germline CDR1 SGHVS, CDR2 FQNEAQ. The CDR3 consists of 12 residues. The chain's CDR3 is CASSLEVAQQYF. Written as DNA, the CDR3 is TGTGCCAGCAGCTTAGAAGTTGCCCAGCAGTACTTC.

This clonotype has just a few counts. A clone one base away is much larger, so this may be a read error. This chain joins TRBV7-9 and TRBJ2-1; D is ambiguous. Germline assignment: CDR1 SEHNR and CDR2 FQNEAQ (reference sequence). V was cut by 4 bases and J by 5 bases, with 6 bases left in between. The CDR3 sequence is 12 residues long. The CDR3 sequence is CASSSQHNEQFF. In DNA, the CDR3 is TGTGCCAGCAGCTCGCAACACAATGAGCAGTTCTTC.

The J gene is TRBJ2-7, the V gene TRBV7-2; 8 nucleotides align to TRBD2. This CDR3 spans 14 amino acids. The V gene end was trimmed by 5 bases and the J gene end by 7 bases; junction bases not matched to a gene: 10. Germline V CDR1 and CDR2: SGHTA, FQGNSA. The CDR3 DNA reads as TGTGCCAGCAGCCCTGCGGGAGGCGTCTGGGAGCAGTACTTC. Translated: CASSPAGGVWEQYF.

This clonotype has just a few counts. The rearrangement links TRBV7-2 to TRBJ2-1, with D unresolved. This CDR3 comprises 14 residues. Trimming removed 5 bases from V and 6 bases from J, with 14 bases in between. Germline loops: CDR1 SGHTA, CDR2 FQGNSA. CDR3: CASSPAPISNEQFF. The CDR3 nucleotides are TGTGCCAGCAGCCCAGCCCCCATTAGCAATGAGCAGTTCTTC.

The rearrangement uses TRBV7-6 and TRBJ2-7; unclear D gene. V lost 4 bases, J lost 3 bases, and 16 bases lay in between. Per germline, CDR1 SGHVS and CDR2 FNYEAQ. This CDR3 contains 15 residues. Here the CDR3 DNA reads TGTGCCAGCAGCTATGGGATAGGCAGTAGCTACGAGCAGTACTTC. Translating gives CASSYGIGSSYEQYF.

The V call is TRBV11-2, the J call TRBJ2-7; D not certain. The CDR3 length is 16 residues. Trimming pared 5 bases from V and 3 bases from J, leaving 20 bases between. From germline, CDR1 is SGHAT and CDR2 FQNNGV. CDR3: CASSPPRVARIYEQYF. The CDR3 nucleotides read TGTGCCAGCAGCCCACCCCGGGTAGCTAGGATCTACGAGCAGTACTTC. Looking up the rest from reference TRBV11-2 and TRBJ2-7 gives the full variable domain: EAGVAQSPRYKIIEKRQSVAFWCNPISGHATLYWYQQILGQGPKLLIQFQNNGVVDDSQLPKDRFSAERLKGVDSTLKIQPAKLEDSAVYLCASSPPRVARIYEQYFGPGTRLTVT.

This clonotype was observed a handful of times. The gene calls are TRBV19 and TRBJ1-5; 10 positions match TRBD1. Trimming took 7 bases from V and 5 from J; bases not matched to a gene: 8. Germline values: CDR1 LNHDA, CDR2 SQIVND (reference sequence). The CDR3 covers 15 residues. The CDR3 here is CASNPRQGAYQPQHF. The CDR3 bases are TGTGCCAGTAATCCTCGACAGGGGGCCTATCAGCCCCAGCATTTT.